Many counts were recorded for the clone carrying this T cell receptor (beta chain). What it recognizes is unknown. RNA transcripts gave rise to amplified TCR beta CDR3 regions. Carried out on the TCR CDR3, a first-round RT-PCR used the HTBI primer set. TCRdb re-analysed the multiplex PCR reads in MiXCR, keeping a single row per CDR3 protein. The data contain about 420,000 distinct CDR3 sequences, approximately 14% of them seen just once; the ten biggest clones take up roughly an eighth. This record comes from a study of T cells in Graves' hyperthyroidism and ophthalmopathy. Trimming stripped 0 bases from V and 4 bases from J, with 13 bases between. Germline CDR1 and CDR2: DFQATT and SNEGSKA (reference sequence). The CDR3 spans 14 residues. General observations from the study: Before onset, ophthalmopathy was predicted by the model a median roughly six months earlier.

The chain uses TRBV20-1 and TRBJ2-7; D is tentatively TRBD1 or TRBD2 (7 bases each). The sequence was collected from a woman between 18 and 29 years old with Graves' hyperthyroidism. Sequencing input: blood. DNA for the CDR3: TGCAGTGCTAGAGATCGACAGGGAGGGTACGAGCAGTACTTC. Protein product: CSARDRQGGYEQYF.